This is a list of T cell receptor beta chains from one sample in a study of OX40 agonist ivuxolimab in advanced cancers. Method: immunoSEQ multiplex PCR; TCRdb's copy keeps in-frame clones and lacks some. The data contain around 61,000 clones, about 90% of them singletons. The specimen was CD4+ or CD8+ T cells sorted from blood, collected in a trial of the OX40 agonist ivuxolimab. These TCRs come from an adult with an advanced solid tumor such as melanoma, head and neck, liver or kidney cancer. CDR3s include the opening cysteine and the closing phenylalanine or tryptophan. A D gene is named only where the DNA matches it firmly. Not all rows give a size; the values are once, few, many and, for expanded clones, a class.

D: .; J: TRBJ1-4; size: .; V: TRBV25-1; length: 14; CDR3: CASSEYTTAAELFF; DNA: TGTGCCAGCAGTGAATACACGACGGCCGCGGAACTGTTTTTT
D: .; J: TRBJ1-6; size: .; V: TRBV6-6; length: 15; CDR3: CASSYSPGVQSPLHF; DNA: TGTGCCAGCAGTTACTCCCCCGGAGTTCAGTCACCCCTCCACTTT
D: .; J: TRBJ2-7; size: .; V: TRBV7-9; length: 13; CDR3: CASSLGPNYEQYF; DNA: TGTGCCAGCAGCTTGGGTCCCAACTACGAGCAGTACTTC
D: .; J: TRBJ1-1; size: .; V: TRBV30; length: 13; CDR3: CAWSVMGYTEAFF; DNA: TGTGCCTGGAGTGTTATGGGTTACACTGAAGCTTTCTTT
D: .; J: TRBJ2-1; size: .; V: TRBV6-5; length: 15; CDR3: CASSYTGDFEDEQFF; DNA: TGTGCCAGCAGTTACACTGGGGACTTCGAGGATGAGCAGTTCTTC
D: .; J: TRBJ2-1; size: few; V: TRBV6-5; length: 14; CDR3: CASRGGAYYNEQFF; DNA: TGTGCCAGCCGCGGAGGAGCCTACTACAATGAGCAGTTCTTC
D: .; J: TRBJ2-1; size: .; V: TRBV7-8; length: 17; CDR3: CASSWGLGAEDYNEQFF; DNA: TGTGCCAGCAGCTGGGGGCTTGGAGCGGAGGACTACAATGAGCAGTTCTTC
D: .; J: TRBJ2-4; size: .; V: TRBV28; length: 13; CDR3: CASSGLAKNIQYF; DNA: TGTGCCAGCTCTGGACTAGCCAAAAACATTCAGTACTTC
D: TRBD1; J: TRBJ1-1; size: few; V: TRBV6-6; length: 14; CDR3: CASGGTGAGKKAFF; DNA: TGTGCCAGCGGTGGGACAGGGGCTGGGAAGAAAGCTTTCTTT
D: .; J: TRBJ2-7; size: .; V: TRBV6-1; length: 13; CDR3: CASSEAVPYEQYF; DNA: TGTGCCAGCAGTGAAGCGGTCCCCTACGAGCAGTACTTC
D: TRBD2; J: TRBJ2-3; size: .; V: TRBV11-1; length: 15; CDR3: CASSTWTSSTDTQYF; DNA: TGTGCCAGCAGCACTTGGACTAGCTCCACAGATACGCAGTATTTT
D: .; J: TRBJ2-3; size: .; V: TRBV7-9; length: 16; CDR3: CASRRWTGRGTDTQYF; DNA: TGTGCCAGCAGAAGGTGGACAGGGAGGGGAACAGATACGCAGTATTTT
D: .; J: TRBJ2-1; size: once; V: TRBV25-1; length: 14; CDR3: CASSQKPPYNEQFF; DNA: TGTGCCAGCAGTCAAAAGCCCCCCTACAATGAGCAGTTCTTC
D: TRBD2; J: TRBJ2-3; size: many; V: TRBV6-4; length: 15; CDR3: CASSVTSGGTDTQYF; DNA: TGTGCCAGCAGTGTCACTAGCGGGGGGACAGATACGCAGTATTTT
D: .; J: TRBJ1-5; size: .; V: TRBV28; length: 14; CDR3: CASSLLPITGPQHF; DNA: TGTGCCAGCAGTTTATTACCAATCACGGGGCCCCAGCATTTT
D: .; J: TRBJ2-3; size: .; V: TRBV29-1; length: 13; CDR3: CSAVRGSTDTQYF; DNA: TGCAGCGCCGTTAGAGGTAGCACAGATACGCAGTATTTT
D: .; J: TRBJ1-2; size: .; V: TRBV6-5; length: 14; CDR3: CASSYSMANYGYTF; DNA: TGTGCCAGCAGTTACTCGATGGCTAACTATGGCTACACCTTC
D: .; J: TRBJ1-5; size: .; V: TRBV27; length: 15; CDR3: CASSFREGSNQPQHF; DNA: TGTGCCAGCAGTTTCAGGGAAGGGAGCAATCAGCCCCAGCATTTT
D: .; J: TRBJ2-2; size: once; V: TRBV7-8; length: 13; CDR3: CAGLPAGTGELFF; DNA: TGTGCCGGCCTCCCAGCGGGCACCGGGGAGCTGTTTTTT
D: .; J: TRBJ2-3; size: .; V: TRBV5-6; length: 13; CDR3: CASSLGGTDTQYF; DNA: TGTGCCAGCAGTCTCGGCGGCACAGATACGCAGTATTTT
D: TRBD2; J: TRBJ2-6; size: .; V: TRBV5-6; length: 19; CDR3: CASSPRRGAGPGGANVLTF; DNA: TGTGCCAGCAGCCCGAGGCGGGGGGCGGGCCCAGGTGGGGCCAACGTCCTGACTTTC
D: .; J: TRBJ2-7; size: .; V: TRBV5-6; length: 15; CDR3: CASSSTDTHPYEQYF; DNA: TGTGCCAGCAGCTCTACAGACACCCACCCCTACGAGCAGTACTTC
D: TRBD1; J: TRBJ2-1; size: .; V: TRBV4-2; length: 16; CDR3: CASSRETGTGYNEQFF; DNA: TGTGCCAGCAGCCGAGAGACCGGGACAGGCTACAATGAGCAGTTCTTC
D: TRBD1; J: TRBJ2-1; size: .; V: TRBV4-1; length: 16; CDR3: CASSLILGQGVNEQFF; DNA: TGCGCCAGCAGCCTGATATTGGGACAGGGTGTAAATGAGCAGTTCTTC
D: .; J: TRBJ2-3; size: .; V: TRBV18; length: 12; CDR3: CASSPPTDTQYF; DNA: TGTGCCAGCTCACCACCGACAGATACGCAGTATTTT
D: TRBD1; J: TRBJ2-7; size: .; V: TRBV27; length: 13; CDR3: CASSWTGSYEQYF; DNA: TGTGCCAGCAGTTGGACAGGGAGCTACGAGCAGTACTTC
D: TRBD2; J: TRBJ2-5; size: .; V: TRBV12-5; length: 15; CDR3: CASGWGLASQETQYF; DNA: TGTGCTAGTGGTTGGGGACTAGCGTCTCAAGAGACCCAGTACTTC
D: .; J: TRBJ2-1; size: .; V: TRBV7-3; length: 15; CDR3: CASSPQPRPSNEQFF; DNA: TGTGCCAGCAGCCCCCAACCCCGCCCTAGTAATGAGCAGTTCTTC
D: .; J: TRBJ1-5; size: .; V: TRBV30; length: 16; CDR3: CAWSHDTPVRNQPQHF; DNA: TGTGCCTGGAGTCACGACACACCAGTACGGAATCAGCCCCAGCATTTT
D: TRBD1; J: TRBJ1-5; size: .; V: TRBV29-1; length: 13; CDR3: CSVGDRVNQPQHF; DNA: TGCAGCGTGGGGGACAGGGTCAATCAGCCCCAGCATTTT
D: TRBD1; J: TRBJ1-2; size: .; V: TRBV4-1; length: 13; CDR3: CASSQGTGHGYTF; DNA: TGCGCCAGCAGCCAGGGGACAGGGCATGGCTACACCTTC
D: TRBD1; J: TRBJ1-2; size: .; V: TRBV19; length: 17; CDR3: CASSIDLTAGTVIGYTF; DNA: TGTGCCAGTAGTATAGATTTGACCGCCGGGACAGTCATAGGCTACACCTTC
D: .; J: TRBJ2-5; size: once; V: TRBV18; length: 13; CDR3: CASSLTGLETQYF; DNA: TGTGCCAGCTCACTCACAGGGCTGGAGACCCAGTACTTC
D: .; J: TRBJ2-1; size: once; V: TRBV11-2; length: 15; CDR3: CASSLADSSYNEQFF; DNA: TGTGCCAGCAGCTTAGCGGACAGCTCCTACAATGAGCAGTTCTTC
D: .; J: TRBJ2-1; size: once; V: TRBV6-1; length: 9; CDR3: CASSVEQFF; DNA: TGTGCCAGCAGTGTAGAGCAGTTCTTC
D: .; J: TRBJ2-3; size: .; V: TRBV30; length: 19; CDR3: CAWSVQGPTTFTSTDTQYF; DNA: TGTGCCTGGAGTGTGCAGGGGCCTACTACATTCACTAGCACAGATACGCAGTATTTT
D: .; J: TRBJ1-5; size: .; V: TRBV7-2; length: 15; CDR3: CASSLGHYSNQPQHF; DNA: TGTGCCAGCAGCCTAGGACATTATAGCAATCAGCCCCAGCATTTT
D: .; J: TRBJ1-1; size: .; V: TRBV30; length: 13; CDR3: CAWRVQRNTEAFF; DNA: TGTGCCTGGAGGGTTCAGAGAAACACTGAAGCTTTCTTT
D: .; J: TRBJ2-3; size: once; V: TRBV13; length: 14; CDR3: CASSLGLIPDTQYF; DNA: TGTGCCAGCAGCTTAGGCCTCATCCCAGATACGCAGTATTTT
D: .; J: TRBJ1-1; size: .; V: TRBV9; length: 15; CDR3: CASNPAGRGISEAFF; DNA: TGTGCCAGCAACCCCGCGGGACGGGGGATTTCTGAAGCTTTCTTT
D: .; J: TRBJ1-5; size: .; V: TRBV19; length: 16; CDR3: CASSIDRVGPGWPQHF; DNA: TGTGCCAGTAGTATAGACCGGGTTGGACCTGGTTGGCCCCAGCATTTT
D: .; J: TRBJ1-3; size: .; V: TRBV14; length: 18; CDR3: CASSQDDFRDSSGNTIYF; DNA: TGTGCCAGCAGCCAAGATGATTTCCGCGACAGCTCTGGAAACACCATATATTTT